The 20 T cell receptor beta chains given below trace back to one sample, sequenced in a study of shared clonotypes between healthy human individuals. The repertoire was sequenced with immunoSEQ multiplex PCR; TCRdb's copy has only in-frame clones and lacks some. The sample includes 1.5 million to 2.5 million clones, just under 95% of them seen just once. CD8 cells regarded as naive lacked CD45RO, were positively chosen for CCR7, and omitted terminally differentiated effector memory CD45RA+ cells. The sample was naive CD8+ T cells sorted from blood. These receptor sequences come from a man aged 18 to 29 in good health.

This clone is a singleton in its sample. In the same sample, other DNA sequences code for this CDR3. The chain joins TRBV9 to TRBJ2-7; D might be TRBD2 (6 bases). Germline values: CDR1 SGDLS, CDR2 YYNGEE. The V and J ends lost 0 bases and 3 bases respectively, with 13 bases between them. The CDR3 length is 15 residues. Here the CDR3 DNA reads TGTGCCAGCAGCGTAGGAAGCGGAGGGGACTACGAGCAGTACTTC. Its protein product is CASSVGSGGDYEQYF.

The chain has TRBV25-1 and TRBJ2-2, with D perhaps matching TRBD1 or TRBD2 (5 bases each). Trimming took off 4 bases at V and 6 bases at J, with 12 bases between the two ends. Per germline, CDR1 MGHDK and CDR2 SYGVNS. The CDR3 is 14 residues long. CDR3 nucleotide sequence: TGTGCCAGCAGTGGGGGGTGGGCGGCCGGGGAGCTGTTTTTT. It specifies CASSGGWAAGELFF.

This chain connects TRBV6-5 to TRBJ2-7; 9 bases align to TRBD2. The CDR3 extends over 15 amino acids. Trimming removed 7 bases from V and 6 bases from J; junction bases left unmatched: 13. The germline CDR1 and CDR2 sequences are MNHEY and SVGAGI. For the CDR3, the DNA is TGTGCCAGCATTAGCCTTAGCGGGGGCGGGACCGAGCAGTACTTC. Amino acids: CASISLSGGGTEQYF.

This chain links TRBV30 with TRBJ2-1; 8 positions match TRBD1. This CDR3 is 14 amino acids long. CDR1 is GTSNPN, CDR2 SVGIG, per germline (reference sequence). The trim removed 1 base at V and 1 base at J, leaving 0 bases unmatched. Here the CDR3 DNA reads TGTGCCTGGAGTGACAGGGGGTCCTACAATGAGCAGTTCTTC. This gives the protein CAWSDRGSYNEQFF.

The chain carries TRBV27 and TRBJ1-2, with 8 bases matching TRBD1. The junction had 12 bases not matched to a gene; V was cut back by 5 bases and J by 7 bases. The CDR3 loop spans 15 amino acids. Germline loops: CDR1 MNHEY, CDR2 SMNVEV (reference sequence). The CDR3 here is CASSPIGQGTSGYTF. CDR3 bases: TGTGCCAGCAGTCCCATAGGACAGGGAACGAGTGGCTACACCTTC.

In its sample, this clone was seen once. The chain uses TRBV9 and TRBJ1-5; D is unresolved. The CDR3 runs to 19 residues. Trimming removed 0 bases at V and 4 bases at J, with 23 bases between. CDR1 is SGDLS, CDR2 YYNGEE, per germline. CDR3 sequence (DNA): TGTGCCAGCAGCGTAGTTAGGAGGGTGTTCGGGGAGCGGAATCAGCCCCAGCATTTT. Protein sequence: CASSVVRRVFGERNQPQHF. Full variable domain (rest looked up from reference TRBV9 and TRBJ1-5): DSGVTQTPKHLITATGQRVTLRCSPRSGDLSVYWYQQSLDQGLQFLIQYYNGEERAKGNILERFSAQQFPDLHSELNLSSLELGDSALYFCASSVVRRVFGERNQPQHFGDGTRLSIL.

The rearrangement links TRBV27 to TRBJ1-6, with D tentatively TRBD1 (5 bases). V lost 4 bases and J 8 bases, leaving 12 bases between the germline ends. The germline CDR1 and CDR2 sequences are MNHEY and SMNVEV (reference sequence). This CDR3 region has 14 residues. CDR3 sequence (DNA): TGTGCCAGCAGTTACCAGGGAATTTATTCACCCCTCCACTTT. Its translation: CASSYQGIYSPLHF.

The V call is TRBV19, the J call TRBJ2-1, with a tentative D call TRBD2 (6 bases). The CDR3 has 14 amino acids. CDR1 is LNHDA, CDR2 SQIVND, per germline (reference sequence). V lost 6 bases to trimming and J lost 1 base, with 10 bases between them. In nucleotides, the CDR3 is TGTGCCAGTAGCGGGAGCAAATCCTACAATGAGCAGTTCTTC. Translated: CASSGSKSYNEQFF.

For this clone: Within the sample, other DNA sequences also encode this same CDR3. This chain connects TRBV6-5 to TRBJ2-5; D is possibly TRBD2 (5 bases). Trimming removed 6 bases at V and 0 bases at J, with 8 bases between. This CDR3 has 13 amino acids. In germline, CDR1 is MNHEY, CDR2 SVGAGI. The CDR3, as DNA: TGTGCCAGCAGCCTCGGGGACCAAGAGACCCAGTACTTC. It encodes CASSLGDQETQYF.

The rearrangement joins TRBV7-9 to TRBJ2-3; 12 bases line up with TRBD2. Germline V CDR1 and CDR2: SEHNR, FQNEAQ (reference sequence). The length of the CDR3 is 16 residues. After removal of 4 bases from V and 1 base from J, the junction contained 3 bases not matched to a gene. The CDR3 region is CASSSPSGGGTDTQYF. The DNA of the CDR3 is TGTGCCAGCAGCTCCCCTAGCGGGGGGGGCACAGATACGCAGTATTTT. Drawing the rest from reference TRBV7-9 and TRBJ2-3, the complete variable domain is DTGVSQNPRHKITKRGQNVTFRCDPISEHNRLYWYRQTLGQGPEFLTYFQNEAQLEKSRLLSDRFSAERPKGSFSTLEIQRTEQGDSAMYLCASSSPSGGGTDTQYFGPGTRLTVL.

This chain uses TRBV5-8 with TRBJ1-5; 9 bases align to TRBD1. V lost 2 bases, J lost 7 bases, and 7 bases stayed unmatched. CDR3 length equals 15 residues. CDR1 is SGHTS and CDR2 is YDEGEE in the germline V gene. The CDR3 DNA follows: TGTGCCAGCAGCTTCCTGGGACAGGGCGGACAGCCCCAGCATTTT. Residues: CASSFLGQGGQPQHF.

The chain joins TRBV6-1 to TRBJ1-1; D is unresolved. Germline-derived CDR1 and CDR2 are MNHNS and SASEGT. Trimming left V 4 bases short and J 8 bases short, with 8 bases between. This CDR3 has 11 amino acids. In DNA, the CDR3 is TGTGCCAGCAGTGGACTTCTGGAAGCTTTCTTT. The encoded protein is CASSGLLEAFF.

This sequence joins TRBV28 and TRBJ1-4, with 9 bases identical to TRBD1. J gave up 8 bases and V 4 bases, and 8 bases lay outside the gene matches. The germline CDR1 and CDR2 sequences are MDHEN and SYDVKM. The CDR3 extends over 15 amino acids. The DNA for the CDR3 is TGTGCCAGCAGTTCCCTGGACAGGGGCAGGGAAAAACTGTTTTTT. This encodes CASSSLDRGREKLFF.

This clone appeared a single time. The V and J genes are TRBV4-3 and TRBJ1-1; D is possibly TRBD1 (5 bases). V was trimmed by 0 bases and J by 5 bases, leaving 16 bases between them. The CDR3 loop spans 16 amino acids. The germline V gene has CDR1 LGHNA and CDR2 YSLEER. The DNA for the CDR3 is TGCGCCAGCAGCCAAGATCGAGCCGGGAGGGGAACTGAAGCTTTCTTT. Residues: CASSQDRAGRGTEAFF.

The chain uses TRBV27 and TRBJ2-7, with D tentatively TRBD1 (5 bases). Germline CDR1 is MNHEY and CDR2 is SMNVEV (reference sequence). The CDR3 consists of 14 residues. V was cut by 4 bases and J by 4 bases, with 14 bases left in between. CDR3 in amino acids: CASSWVGQGYEQYF. For the CDR3, the DNA is TGTGCCAGCAGTTGGGTTGGTCAGGGATACGAGCAGTACTTC.

The chain recombines TRBV5-1 with TRBJ1-5; D ambiguous. The length of the CDR3 is 16 residues. V lost 0 bases and J lost 0, with 10 bases in between. Germline-derived CDR1 and CDR2 are SGHRS and YFSETQ. CDR3 nucleotides: TGCGCCAGCAGCTTGGTTGGACCATATAGCAATCAGCCCCAGCATTTT. Protein product: CASSLVGPYSNQPQHF.

The gene calls are TRBV7-9 and TRBJ1-1, with D uncertain. The CDR3 totals 15 residues. Germline CDR1 is SEHNR and CDR2 is FQNEAQ (reference sequence). Trimming took 1 base from V and 0 from J, leaving 9 bases between them. In nucleotides, the CDR3 is TGTGCCAGCAGCTTAGAATACGGACTGAACACTGAAGCTTTCTTT. Residues: CASSLEYGLNTEAFF.

V and J are TRBV19 and TRBJ2-1, with D tentatively TRBD2 (6 bases). The V end was cut by 8 bases, the J end by 0 bases, with 11 bases between. The CDR3 extends over 14 amino acids. Looked up from germline, CDR1 is LNHDA and CDR2 is SQIVND (reference sequence). The CDR3 is CASGTVSSYNEQFF. CDR3 sequence (DNA): TGTGCCAGTGGGACTGTCAGCTCCTACAATGAGCAGTTCTTC.

This clone was seen more than once but under ten times. Other DNA sequences of this sample code for an identical CDR3. V is TRBV5-1 and J is TRBJ1-1; D gene uncertain. Germline-derived CDR1 and CDR2 are SGHRS and YFSETQ. Trimming cost V 1 base and J 4 bases, with 5 bases left between them. The CDR3 contains 12 residues. CDR3 sequence: CASSLSATEAFF. The CDR3 DNA follows: TGCGCCAGCAGCTTGTCTGCCACTGAAGCTTTCTTT. The whole variable domain, filled in from reference TRBV5-1 and TRBJ1-1, reads KAGVTQTPRYLIKTRGQQVTLSCSPISGHRSVSWYQQTPGQGLQFLFEYFSETQRNKGNFPGRFSGRQFSNSRSEMNVSTLELGDSALYLCASSLSATEAFFGQGTRLTVV.

The chain uses TRBV15 and TRBJ1-2, with D hard to call. V was clipped by 1 base and J by 2 bases, with 5 bases between them. Germline V gene lookup returns CDR1 LNHNV and CDR2 YYDKDF (reference sequence). CDR3 length equals 13 residues. DNA for the CDR3: TGTGCCACCAGCAGAGTGGGCAACTATGGCTACACCTTC. It encodes CATSRVGNYGYTF.